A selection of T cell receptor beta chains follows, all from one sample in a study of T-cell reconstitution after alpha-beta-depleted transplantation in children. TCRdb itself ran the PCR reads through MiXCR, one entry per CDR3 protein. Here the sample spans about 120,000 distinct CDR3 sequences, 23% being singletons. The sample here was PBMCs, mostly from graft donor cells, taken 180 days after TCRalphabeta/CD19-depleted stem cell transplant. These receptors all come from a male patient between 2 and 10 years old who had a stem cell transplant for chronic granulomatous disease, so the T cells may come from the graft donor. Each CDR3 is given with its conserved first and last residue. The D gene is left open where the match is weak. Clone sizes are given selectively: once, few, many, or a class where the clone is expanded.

CASSKQGGQETQYF TGTGCCAGCAGTAAACAGGGGGGCCAAGAGACCCAGTACTTC TRBJ2-5 TRBD1 TRBV6-1 few
CASSDTGTIRYF TGTGCCAGCAGTGATACCGGGACTATCAGGTATTTT TRBJ2-3 TRBD2 TRBV6-1 many
CASSEYYGYTF TGTGCCAGCAGCGAATACTATGGCTACACCTTC TRBJ1-2 NA TRBV7-2 NA
CASSPRIVDTQYF TGTGCCAGCTCACCACGGATCGTAGATACGCAGTATTTT TRBJ2-3 NA TRBV18 NA
CSAAGLVGGEQYF TGCAGTGCTGCAGGACTAGTCGGTGGCGAGCAGTACTTC TRBJ2-7 TRBD2 TRBV20-1 many
CASRAGGEKQYF TGTGCCAGCCGAGCAGGGGGGGAAAAGCAGTACTTC TRBJ2-7 NA TRBV28 NA
CASGRRQSYEQYF TGTGCCAGTGGACGCCGGCAGTCCTACGAGCAGTACTTC TRBJ2-7 NA TRBV12-3/TRBV12-4 few
CASSRVAGEVNEQFF TGCGCCAGCAGCCGAGTAGCGGGAGAGGTCAATGAGCAGTTCTTC TRBJ2-1 TRBD2 TRBV5-1 NA
CASSLWDRENSPLHF TGTGCCAGCAGTTTATGGGACAGGGAGAATTCACCCCTCCACTTT TRBJ1-6 TRBD1 TRBV12-3/TRBV12-4 few
CASSPLGEGTDTQYF TGTGCCAGCAGTCCTCTAGGAGAGGGGACAGATACGCAGTATTTT TRBJ2-3 NA TRBV12-3/TRBV12-4 many
CSARTSGSRQFF TGCAGTGCCAGGACTAGCGGGTCGCGGCAGTTCTTC TRBJ2-1 TRBD2 TRBV20-1 NA
CASSKGDRASFKLDF TGTGCCAGCAGTAAGGGGGACAGGGCCTCCTTTAAGCTGGACTTC TRBJ2-7 TRBD1 TRBV6-1 many
CASSQPRTGDSYEQYF TGTGCCAGCAGCCAACCACGGACAGGAGACTCCTACGAGCAGTACTTC TRBJ2-7 TRBD1 TRBV28 NA
CSVEEEGPASQYF TGCAGCGTTGAAGAGGAGGGCCCTGCGTCCCAGTACTTC TRBJ2-5 NA TRBV29-1 NA
CASSRQGATYEQYF TGTGCCAGCAGCCGACAGGGGGCCACCTACGAGCAGTACTTC TRBJ2-7 TRBD1 TRBV3-1 NA
CASSRVTTGYTYEQYF TGTGCCAGCAGCCGAGTGACAACAGGGTATACCTACGAGCAGTACTTC TRBJ2-7 NA TRBV5-6 few
CASSLGGAGAETQYF TGTGCCAGCAGTTTAGGCGGTGCGGGAGCAGAGACCCAGTACTTC TRBJ2-5 TRBD2 TRBV28 many
CASGEGLSAGTQYF TGTGCCAGCGGAGAGGGACTATCAGCCGGTACGCAGTATTTT TRBJ2-3 TRBD2 TRBV4-2 many
CSVIRPKGSYEQYF TGCAGTGTTATTAGGCCCAAGGGCTCCTACGAGCAGTACTTC TRBJ2-7 NA TRBV20-1 many
CATSGQGYQPQHF TGTGCCACCTCGGGACAGGGGTACCAGCCCCAGCATTTT TRBJ1-5 TRBD1 TRBV24-1 NA
CASSQEGTPAYNEQFF TGTGCCAGCAGCCAAGAGGGGACCCCGGCCTACAATGAGCAGTTCTTC TRBJ2-1 NA TRBV7-8 many
CASIPDPGASYNEQFF TGTGCCAGCATCCCCGACCCGGGGGCTTCCTACAATGAGCAGTTCTTC TRBJ2-1 NA TRBV5-6 many
CASSLERGNEKLFF TGTGCCAGCAGCCTGGAAAGGGGGAATGAAAAACTGTTTTTT TRBJ1-4 NA TRBV7-9 many
CASSPLGQGFVEQYF TGTGCCAGCTCACCTCTGGGACAGGGATTTGTGGAGCAGTACTTC TRBJ2-7 TRBD1 TRBV18 NA
CASSYFRDPGEQYF TGTGCCAGCAGTTACTTTAGGGACCCAGGAGAGCAGTACTTC TRBJ2-7 NA TRBV6-5 few
CASRTSTGAGGYTF TGTGCCAGCAGGACGTCCACGGGGGCAGGTGGCTACACCTTC TRBJ1-2 NA TRBV12-3/TRBV12-4 few
CASSALGELNEQFF TGTGCCAGCAGTGCCTTGGGGGAGTTGAATGAGCAGTTCTTC TRBJ2-1 NA TRBV28 many